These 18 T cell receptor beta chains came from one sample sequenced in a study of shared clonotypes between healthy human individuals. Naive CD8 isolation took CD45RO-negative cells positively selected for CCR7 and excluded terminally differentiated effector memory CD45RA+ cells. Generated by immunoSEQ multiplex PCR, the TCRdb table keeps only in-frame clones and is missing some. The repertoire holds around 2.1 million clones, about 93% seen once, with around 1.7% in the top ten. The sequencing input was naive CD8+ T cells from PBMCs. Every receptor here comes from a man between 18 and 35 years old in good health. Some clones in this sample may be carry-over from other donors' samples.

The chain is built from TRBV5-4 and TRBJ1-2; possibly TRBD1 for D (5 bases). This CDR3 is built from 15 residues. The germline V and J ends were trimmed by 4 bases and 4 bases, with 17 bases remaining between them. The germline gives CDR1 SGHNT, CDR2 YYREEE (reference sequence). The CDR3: CASSPIPGLSYGYTF. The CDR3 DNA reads TGTGCCAGCAGCCCGATTCCAGGGTTGAGCTATGGCTACACCTTC.

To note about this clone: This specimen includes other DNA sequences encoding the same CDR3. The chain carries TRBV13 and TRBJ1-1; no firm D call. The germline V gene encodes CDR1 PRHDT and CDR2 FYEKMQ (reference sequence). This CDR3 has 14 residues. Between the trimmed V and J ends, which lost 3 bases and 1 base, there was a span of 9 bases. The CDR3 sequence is CASSLGGRNTEAFF. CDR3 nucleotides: TGTGCCAGCAGCTTGGGAGGGAGGAACACTGAAGCTTTCTTT.

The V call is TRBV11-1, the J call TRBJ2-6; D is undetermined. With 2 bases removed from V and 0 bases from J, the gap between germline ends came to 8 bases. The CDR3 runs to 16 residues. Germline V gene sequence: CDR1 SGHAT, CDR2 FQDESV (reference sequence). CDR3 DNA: TGTGCCAGCAGCTTATTAAGGCCCTCTGGGGCCAACGTCCTGACTTTC. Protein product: CASSLLRPSGANVLTF.

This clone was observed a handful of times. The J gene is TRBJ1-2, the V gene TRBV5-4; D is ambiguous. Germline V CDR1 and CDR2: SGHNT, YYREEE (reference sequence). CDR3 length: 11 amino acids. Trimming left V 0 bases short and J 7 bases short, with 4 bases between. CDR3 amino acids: CASSLGAGYTF. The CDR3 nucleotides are TGTGCCAGCAGCTTGGGGGCTGGCTACACCTTC.

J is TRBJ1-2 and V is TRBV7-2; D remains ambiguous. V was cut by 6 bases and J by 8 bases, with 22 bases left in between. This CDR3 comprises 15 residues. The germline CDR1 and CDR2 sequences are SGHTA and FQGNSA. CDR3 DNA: TGTGCCAGCAGTGATAGGCAGGCCCTCACGAGAGGCTACACCTTC. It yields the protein CASSDRQALTRGYTF.

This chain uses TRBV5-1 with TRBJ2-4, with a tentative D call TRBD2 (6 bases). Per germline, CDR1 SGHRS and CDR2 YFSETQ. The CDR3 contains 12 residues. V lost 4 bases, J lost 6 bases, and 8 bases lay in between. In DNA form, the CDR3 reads TGCGCCAGCAGCGGGGACTCAAACATTCAGTACTTC. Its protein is CASSGDSNIQYF. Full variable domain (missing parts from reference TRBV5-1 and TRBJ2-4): KAGVTQTPRYLIKTRGQQVTLSCSPISGHRSVSWYQQTPGQGLQFLFEYFSETQRNKGNFPGRFSGRQFSNSRSEMNVSTLELGDSALYLCASSGDSNIQYFGAGTRLSVL.

CDR3 DNA sequence: TGCGCCAGCAGCCCATCGAAGCGGGAGGGCGCCTACAATGAGCAGTTCTTC. Translation gives CASSPSKREGAYNEQFF. The V gene is TRBV5-1, the J gene TRBJ2-1; 10 bases agree with TRBD2. The germline V gene has CDR1 SGHRS and CDR2 YFSETQ. Trimming took 4 bases from V and 2 from J; bases not matched to a gene: 9. The CDR3 is 17 amino acids.

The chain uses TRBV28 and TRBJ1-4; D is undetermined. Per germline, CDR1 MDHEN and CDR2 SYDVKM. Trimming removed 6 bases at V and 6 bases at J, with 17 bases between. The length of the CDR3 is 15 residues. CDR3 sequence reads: CASREPRFGHEKLFF. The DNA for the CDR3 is TGTGCCAGCAGAGAACCGAGATTCGGTCATGAAAAACTGTTTTTT.

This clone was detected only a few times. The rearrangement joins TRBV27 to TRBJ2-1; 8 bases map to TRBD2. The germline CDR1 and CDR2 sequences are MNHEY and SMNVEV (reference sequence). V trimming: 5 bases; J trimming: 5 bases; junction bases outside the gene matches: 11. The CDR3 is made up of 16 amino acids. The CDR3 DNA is TGTGCCAGCAGTCCGGTGAGCGGGAGATCTGACAATGAGCAGTTCTTC. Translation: CASSPVSGRSDNEQFF.

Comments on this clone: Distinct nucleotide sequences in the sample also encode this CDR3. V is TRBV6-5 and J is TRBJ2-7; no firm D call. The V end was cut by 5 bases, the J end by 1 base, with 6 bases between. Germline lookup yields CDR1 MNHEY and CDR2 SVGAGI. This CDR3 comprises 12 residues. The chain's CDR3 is CASSPGSYEQYF. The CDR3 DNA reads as TGTGCCAGCAGTCCTGGGTCCTACGAGCAGTACTTC.

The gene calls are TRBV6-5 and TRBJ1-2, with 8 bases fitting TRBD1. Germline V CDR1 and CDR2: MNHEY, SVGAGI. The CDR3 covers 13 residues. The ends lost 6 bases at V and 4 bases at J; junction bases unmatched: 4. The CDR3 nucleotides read TGTGCCAGCAGGGATGACAGGGGCTATGGCTACACCTTC. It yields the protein CASRDDRGYGYTF.

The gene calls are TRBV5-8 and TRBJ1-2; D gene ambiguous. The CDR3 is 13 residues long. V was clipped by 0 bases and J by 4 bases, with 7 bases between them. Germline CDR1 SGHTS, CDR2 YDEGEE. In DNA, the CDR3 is TGTGCCAGCAGCTTGGGCTGGCCCTATGGCTACACCTTC. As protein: CASSLGWPYGYTF.

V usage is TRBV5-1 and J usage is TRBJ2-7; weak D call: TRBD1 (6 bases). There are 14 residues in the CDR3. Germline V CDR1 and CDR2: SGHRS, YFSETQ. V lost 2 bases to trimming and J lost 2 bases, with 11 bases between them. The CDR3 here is CASSFTGRAYEQYF. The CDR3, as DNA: TGCGCCAGCAGCTTTACAGGGAGAGCCTACGAGCAGTACTTC.

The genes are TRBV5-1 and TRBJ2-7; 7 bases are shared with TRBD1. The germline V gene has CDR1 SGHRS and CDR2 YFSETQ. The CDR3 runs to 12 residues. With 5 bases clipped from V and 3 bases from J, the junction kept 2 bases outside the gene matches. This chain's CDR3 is CASRAGGYEQYF. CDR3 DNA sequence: TGCGCCAGCAGAGCAGGGGGCTACGAGCAGTACTTC.

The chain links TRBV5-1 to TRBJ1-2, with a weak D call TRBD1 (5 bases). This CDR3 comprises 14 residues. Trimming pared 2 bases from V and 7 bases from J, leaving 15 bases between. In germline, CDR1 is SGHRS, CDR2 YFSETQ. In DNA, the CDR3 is TGCGCCAGCAGCTTACCGGGGGGTTTCGGTGGCTACACCTTC. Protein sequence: CASSLPGGFGGYTF.

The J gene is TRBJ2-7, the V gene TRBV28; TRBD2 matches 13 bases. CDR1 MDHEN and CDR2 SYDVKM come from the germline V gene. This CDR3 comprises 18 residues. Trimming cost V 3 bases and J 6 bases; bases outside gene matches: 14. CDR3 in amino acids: CASSLSGELGLAGVEQYF. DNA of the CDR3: TGTGCCAGCAGTTTGAGCGGGGAATTAGGACTAGCGGGAGTCGAGCAGTACTTC. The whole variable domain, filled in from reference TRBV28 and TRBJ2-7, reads DVKVTQSSRYLVKRTGEKVFLECVQDMDHENMFWYRQDPGLGLRLIYFSYDVKMKEKGDIPEGYSVSREKKERFSLILESASTNQTSMYLCASSLSGELGLAGVEQYFGPGTRLTVT.

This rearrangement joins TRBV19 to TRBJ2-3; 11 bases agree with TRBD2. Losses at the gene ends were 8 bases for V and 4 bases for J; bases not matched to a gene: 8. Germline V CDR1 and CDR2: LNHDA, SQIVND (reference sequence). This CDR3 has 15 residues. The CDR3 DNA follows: TGTGCCAGTCAAACTAGCGGGAGTGTCGCAGATACGCAGTATTTT. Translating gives CASQTSGSVADTQYF.

CDR3 sequence: CASSLREYYEQYF. The CDR3 nucleotides are TGTGCCAGCAGTCTCCGGGAATACTACGAGCAGTACTTC. The chain combines TRBV28 with TRBJ2-7, with a tentative D call TRBD2 (5 bases). Per the germline V gene, CDR1 is MDHEN and CDR2 is SYDVKM. The CDR3 spans 13 residues. The V end lost 5 bases, the J end lost 3 bases, and 11 bases lay between the germline ends.